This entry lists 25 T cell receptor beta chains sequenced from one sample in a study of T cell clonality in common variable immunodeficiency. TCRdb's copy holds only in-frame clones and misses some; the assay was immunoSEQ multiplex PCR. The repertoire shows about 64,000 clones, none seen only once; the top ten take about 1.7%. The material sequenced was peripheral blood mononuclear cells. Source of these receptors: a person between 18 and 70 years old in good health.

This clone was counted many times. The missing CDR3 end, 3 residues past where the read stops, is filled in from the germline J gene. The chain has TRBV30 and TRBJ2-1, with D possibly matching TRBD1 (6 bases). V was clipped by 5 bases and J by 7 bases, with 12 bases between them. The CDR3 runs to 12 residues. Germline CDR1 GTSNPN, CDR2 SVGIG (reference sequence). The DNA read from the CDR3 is TGTGCCTGGGAACAGGGCGCGAATGAG. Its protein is CAWEQGANE. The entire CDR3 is CAWEQGANEQFF.

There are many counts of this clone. CDR3 sequence: CASSLGQISPLHF. The DNA read from the CDR3 is TGTGCCAGCAGCTTGGGACAGATCTCACCC. The genes are TRBV12-3 or TRBV12-4 and TRBJ1-6, with 7 bases lining up with TRBD1. The read comes to an end 3 residues before the CDR3 does, leaving the germline J gene to fill in the end. The CDR3 consists of 13 residues. Trimming removed 6 bases from V and 10 bases from J; junction bases left unmatched: 6.

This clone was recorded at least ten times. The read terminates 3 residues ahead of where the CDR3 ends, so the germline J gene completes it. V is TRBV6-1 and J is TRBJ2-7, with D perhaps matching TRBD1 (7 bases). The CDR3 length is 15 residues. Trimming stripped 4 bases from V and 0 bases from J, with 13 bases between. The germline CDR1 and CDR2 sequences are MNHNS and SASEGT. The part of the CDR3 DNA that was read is TGTGCCAGCAGTGCGCAGGGGGACTCCTCCTACGAG. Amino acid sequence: CASSAQGDSSYE. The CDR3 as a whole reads CASSAQGDSSYEQYF.

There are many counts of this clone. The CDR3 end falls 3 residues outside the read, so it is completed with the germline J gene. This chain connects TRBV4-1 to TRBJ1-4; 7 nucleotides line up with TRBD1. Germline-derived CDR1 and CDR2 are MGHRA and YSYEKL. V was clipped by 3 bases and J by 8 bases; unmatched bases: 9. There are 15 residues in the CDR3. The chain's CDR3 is CASSHAGTEGEKLFF. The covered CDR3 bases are TGCGCCAGCAGCCACGCCGGGACAGAGGGGGAAAAA.

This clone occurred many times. CDR3: CASSPDRDTEAFF. The sequenced part of the CDR3 DNA is TGTGCCAGCAGCCCGGACAGGGACACTGAA. The rearrangement links TRBV7-3 to TRBJ1-1, with 8 bases that match TRBD1. The read is 3 residues too short to cover the CDR3 end, so that end is filled in from the germline J gene. The CDR3 contains 13 residues. After removal of 5 bases from V and 3 bases from J, the junction contained 2 bases not matched to a gene. CDR1 SGHTA and CDR2 FQGTGA come from the germline V gene.

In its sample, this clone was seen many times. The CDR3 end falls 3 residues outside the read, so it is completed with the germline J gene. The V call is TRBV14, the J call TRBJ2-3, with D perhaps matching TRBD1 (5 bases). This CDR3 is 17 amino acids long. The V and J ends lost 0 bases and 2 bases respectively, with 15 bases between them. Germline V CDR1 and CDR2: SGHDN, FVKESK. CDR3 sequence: CASSQDPTVSNTDTQYF. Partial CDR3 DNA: TGTGCCAGCAGCCAAGACCCGACAGTATCTAACACAGATACG.

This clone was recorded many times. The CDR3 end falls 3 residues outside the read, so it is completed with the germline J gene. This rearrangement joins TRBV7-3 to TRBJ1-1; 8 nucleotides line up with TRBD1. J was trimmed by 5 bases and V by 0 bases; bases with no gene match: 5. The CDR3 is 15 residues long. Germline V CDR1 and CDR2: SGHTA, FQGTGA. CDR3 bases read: TGTGCCAGCAGCTTAACGGCAGGGGGCAGGACTGAA. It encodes CASSLTAGGRTE. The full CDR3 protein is CASSLTAGGRTEAFF.

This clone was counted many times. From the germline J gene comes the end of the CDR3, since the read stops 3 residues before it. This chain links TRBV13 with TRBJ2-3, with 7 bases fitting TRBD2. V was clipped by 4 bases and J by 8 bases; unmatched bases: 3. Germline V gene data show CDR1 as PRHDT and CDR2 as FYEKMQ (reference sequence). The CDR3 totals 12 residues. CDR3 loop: CASSSGEGTQYF. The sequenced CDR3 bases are TGTGCCAGCAGCTCGGGGGAGGGTACG.

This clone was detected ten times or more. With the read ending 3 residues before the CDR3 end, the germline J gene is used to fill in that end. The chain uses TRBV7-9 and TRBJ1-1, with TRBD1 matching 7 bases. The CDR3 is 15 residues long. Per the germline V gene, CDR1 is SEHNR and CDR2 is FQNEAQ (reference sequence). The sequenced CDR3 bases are TGTGCCAGCAGCTGGGACAGTTCCGGCAACTCCGAA. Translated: CASSWDSSGNSE. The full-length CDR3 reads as CASSWDSSGNSEAFF.

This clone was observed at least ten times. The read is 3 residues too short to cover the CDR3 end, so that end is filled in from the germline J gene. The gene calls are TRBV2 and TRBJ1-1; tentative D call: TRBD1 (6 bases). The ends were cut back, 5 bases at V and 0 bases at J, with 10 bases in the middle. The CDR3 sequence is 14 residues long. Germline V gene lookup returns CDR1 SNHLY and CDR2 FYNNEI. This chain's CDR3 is CASSPWTVNTEAFF. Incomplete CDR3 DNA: TGTGCCAGCAGTCCGTGGACAGTGAACACTGAA.

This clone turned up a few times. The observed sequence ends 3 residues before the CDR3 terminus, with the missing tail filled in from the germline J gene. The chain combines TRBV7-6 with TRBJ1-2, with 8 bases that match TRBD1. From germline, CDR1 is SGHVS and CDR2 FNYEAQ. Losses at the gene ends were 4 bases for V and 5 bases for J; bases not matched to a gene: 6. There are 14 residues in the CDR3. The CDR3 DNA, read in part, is TGTGCCAGCAGCTCCCTCACAGGGGGGTATGGC. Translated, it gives CASSSLTGGYG. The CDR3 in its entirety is CASSSLTGGYGYTF.

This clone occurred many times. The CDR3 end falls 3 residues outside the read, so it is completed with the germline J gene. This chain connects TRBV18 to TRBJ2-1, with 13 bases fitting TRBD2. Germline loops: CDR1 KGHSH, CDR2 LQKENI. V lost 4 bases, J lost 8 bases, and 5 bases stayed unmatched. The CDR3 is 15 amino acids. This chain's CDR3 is CASSQRLAGGYEQFF. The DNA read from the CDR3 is TGTGCCAGCTCACAAAGACTAGCGGGAGGCTATGAG.

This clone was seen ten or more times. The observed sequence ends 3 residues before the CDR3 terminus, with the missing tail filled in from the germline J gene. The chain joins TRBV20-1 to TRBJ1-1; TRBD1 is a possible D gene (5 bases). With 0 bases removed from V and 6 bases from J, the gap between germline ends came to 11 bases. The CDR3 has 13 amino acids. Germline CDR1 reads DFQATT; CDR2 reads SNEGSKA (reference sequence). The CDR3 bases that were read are TGCAGTGCTAGAGATGCGCAGGGCCCTGAA. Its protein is CSARDAQGPE. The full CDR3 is CSARDAQGPEAFF.

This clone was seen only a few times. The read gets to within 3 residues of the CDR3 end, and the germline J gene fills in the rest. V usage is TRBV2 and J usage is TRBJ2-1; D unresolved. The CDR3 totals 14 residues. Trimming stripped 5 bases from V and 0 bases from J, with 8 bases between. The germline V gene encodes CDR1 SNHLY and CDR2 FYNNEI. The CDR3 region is CASSLRSSYNEQFF. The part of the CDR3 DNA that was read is TGTGCCAGCAGTCTCCGTAGCTCCTACAATGAG.

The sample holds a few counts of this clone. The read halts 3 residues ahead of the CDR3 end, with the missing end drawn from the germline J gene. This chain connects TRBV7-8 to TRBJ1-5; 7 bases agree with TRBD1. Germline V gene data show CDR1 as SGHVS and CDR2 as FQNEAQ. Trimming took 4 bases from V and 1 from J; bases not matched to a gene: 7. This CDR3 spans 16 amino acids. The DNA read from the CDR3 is TGTGCCAGCAGCTACCTGACAGGGATGAGCAATCAGCCC. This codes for CASSYLTGMSNQP. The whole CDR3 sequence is CASSYLTGMSNQPQHF. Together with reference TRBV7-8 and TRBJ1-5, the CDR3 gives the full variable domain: GAGVSQSPRYKVAKRGQDVALRCDPISGHVSLFWYQQALGQGPEFLTYFQNEAQLDKSGLPSDRFFAERPEGSVSTLKIQRTQQEDSAVYLCASSYLTGMSNQPQHFGDGTRLSIL.

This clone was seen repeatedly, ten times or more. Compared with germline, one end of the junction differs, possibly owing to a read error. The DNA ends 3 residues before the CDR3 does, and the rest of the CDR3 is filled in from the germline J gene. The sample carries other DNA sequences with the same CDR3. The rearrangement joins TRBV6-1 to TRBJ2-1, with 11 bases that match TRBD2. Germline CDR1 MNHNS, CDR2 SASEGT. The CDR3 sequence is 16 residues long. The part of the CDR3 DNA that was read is TGTGCCAGCAGCGAAGCGACTAGCGGGATTTACAATGAG. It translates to CASSEATSGIYNE. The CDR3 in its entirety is CASSEATSGIYNEQFF.

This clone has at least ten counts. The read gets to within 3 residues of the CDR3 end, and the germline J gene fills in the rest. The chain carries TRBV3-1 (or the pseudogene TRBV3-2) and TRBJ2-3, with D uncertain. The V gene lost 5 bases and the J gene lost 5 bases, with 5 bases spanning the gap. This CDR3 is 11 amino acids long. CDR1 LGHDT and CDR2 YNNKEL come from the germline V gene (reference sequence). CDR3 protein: CASSYGDTQYF. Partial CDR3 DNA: TGTGCCAGCAGCTACGGAGATACG.

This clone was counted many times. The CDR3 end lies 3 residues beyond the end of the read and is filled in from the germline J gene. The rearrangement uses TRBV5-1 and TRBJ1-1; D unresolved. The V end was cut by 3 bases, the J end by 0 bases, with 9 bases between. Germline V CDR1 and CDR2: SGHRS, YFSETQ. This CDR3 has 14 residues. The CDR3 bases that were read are TGCGCCAGCAGCTCGACACTGATGAACACTGAA. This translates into CASSSTLMNTE. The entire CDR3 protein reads CASSSTLMNTEAFF.

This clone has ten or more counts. CDR3 bases read: TGTGCCAGCAGCTTACCAGGGAACGGC. It yields the protein CASSLPGNG. The entire CDR3 is CASSLPGNGYTF. The rearrangement uses TRBV7-3 and TRBJ1-2; perhaps TRBD1 as D (5 bases). The DNA ends 3 residues before the CDR3 does, and the rest of the CDR3 is filled in from the germline J gene. CDR1 is SGHTA and CDR2 is FQGTGA in the germline V gene. The CDR3 runs 12 residues.

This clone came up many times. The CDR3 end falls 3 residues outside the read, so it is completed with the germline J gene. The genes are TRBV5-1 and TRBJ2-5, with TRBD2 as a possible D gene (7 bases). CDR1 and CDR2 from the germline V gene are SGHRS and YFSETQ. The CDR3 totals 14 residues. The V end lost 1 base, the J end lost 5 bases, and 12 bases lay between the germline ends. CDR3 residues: CASSLSGGGETQYF. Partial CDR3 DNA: TGCGCCAGCAGCTTGTCGGGGGGCGGGGAGACC.

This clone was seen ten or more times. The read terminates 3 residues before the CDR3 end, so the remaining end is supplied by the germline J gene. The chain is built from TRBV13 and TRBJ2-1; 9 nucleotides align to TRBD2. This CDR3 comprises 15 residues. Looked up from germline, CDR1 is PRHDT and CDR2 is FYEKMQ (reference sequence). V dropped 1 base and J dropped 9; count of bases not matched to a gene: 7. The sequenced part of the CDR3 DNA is TGTGCCAGCAGCTTAGAGGCTAGCGGGAAGAGTGAG. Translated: CASSLEASGKSE. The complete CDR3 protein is CASSLEASGKSEQFF.

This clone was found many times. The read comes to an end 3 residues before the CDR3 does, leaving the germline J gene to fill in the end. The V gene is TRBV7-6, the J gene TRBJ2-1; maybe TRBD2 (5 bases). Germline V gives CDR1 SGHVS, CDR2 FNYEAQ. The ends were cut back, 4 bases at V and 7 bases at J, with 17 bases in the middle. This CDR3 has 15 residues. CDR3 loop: CASSSSADRGNEQFF. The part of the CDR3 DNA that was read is TGTGCCAGCAGCTCCTCGGCGGACCGCGGGAATGAG.

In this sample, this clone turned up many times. Incomplete CDR3 DNA: TGTGCCAGCAGCTTGAAAGGAGCCAAAAACATT. Amino acids: CASSLKGAKNI. From start to end, the CDR3 is CASSLKGAKNIQYF. The chain employs TRBV5-8 and TRBJ2-4, with unresolved D. The CDR3 goes on 3 residues after the read ends, and that part is filled in from the germline J gene. Germline V gene sequence: CDR1 SGHTS, CDR2 YDEGEE. Trimming took 1 base from V and 0 from J, leaving 5 bases between them. The CDR3 sequence is 14 residues long.

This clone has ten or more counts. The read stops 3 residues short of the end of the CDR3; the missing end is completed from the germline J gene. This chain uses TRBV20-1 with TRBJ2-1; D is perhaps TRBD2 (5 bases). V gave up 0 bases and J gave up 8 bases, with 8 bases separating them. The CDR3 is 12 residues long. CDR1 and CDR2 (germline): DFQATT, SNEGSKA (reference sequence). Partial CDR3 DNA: TGCAGTGCTAGAGAGGCCGGGGATGAG. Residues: CSAREAGDE. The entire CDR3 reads CSAREAGDEQFF.

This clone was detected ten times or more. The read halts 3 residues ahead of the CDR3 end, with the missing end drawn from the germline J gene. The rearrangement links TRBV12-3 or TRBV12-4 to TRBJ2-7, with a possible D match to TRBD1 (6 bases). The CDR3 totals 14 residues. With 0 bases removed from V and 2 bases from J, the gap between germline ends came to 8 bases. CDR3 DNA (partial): TGTGCCAGCAGTTTAGCTCAGGGGACCTACGAG. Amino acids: CASSLAQGTYE. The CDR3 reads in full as CASSLAQGTYEQYF.